The clone carrying this T cell receptor (beta chain) was observed a few times. TCRdb ran MiXCR on the RT-PCR reads and lists one entry per CDR3 protein. Among 500,000 to 600,000 distinct CDR3 sequences listed, over 9.5% were seen once. This record comes from a study of response to subunit inactivated influenza vaccine. Germline CDR1 and CDR2: SGHRS and YFSETQ. The CDR3 contains 14 residues. V lost 3 bases to trimming and J lost 7 bases; unmatched junction nucleotides: 7. The chain uses TRBV5-1 and TRBJ2-7; 10 bases map to TRBD2. The specimen was PBMCs from blood, collected on the day of vaccination. The receptor comes from a man aged 50-59 years who received an inactivated influenza vaccine. In nucleotides, the CDR3 is TGCGCCAGCAGCTCGGGGCTAGCGGGAGAAGAGCAGTACTTC. This translates into CASSSGLAGEEQYF.